This T cell receptor (beta chain) was captured in a study of cytotoxic CD8 clonotypes in ibrutinib-treated CLL. Germline CDR1 and CDR2: KGHSH and LQKENI. Trimming cost V 0 bases and J 2 bases, with 10 bases left between them. The CDR3 runs to 16 residues. Measured with immunoSEQ multiplex PCR; TCRdb has only the in-frame clones, and not every one. The table shows about 300,000 clones, with 60% to 80% occurring only once. Sequenced material: PBMCs, taken at disease progression, from a patient treated with ibrutinib. This receptor was taken from a human donor with chronic lymphocytic leukemia. The genes are TRBV18 and TRBJ2-2; D is tentatively TRBD1 or TRBD2 (5 bases each). CDR3 DNA sequence: TGTGCCAGCTCACCACCGGGGGATGGTAACACCGGGGAGCTGTTTTTT. It specifies CASSPPGDGNTGELFF.